This TCR beta chain was recorded in a study of T-cell memory formation after mild COVID-19. Study-wide context: TCR clusters were mostly donor specific.

V trimming: 5 bases; J trimming: 3 bases; junction bases outside the gene matches: 10. The CDR3 sequence is 16 residues long. Germline V CDR1 and CDR2: SGHNT, YENEEA. General study points: Some clones that responded turned up in pre-infection memory, which suggests that cross-reactive memory joined in. Shrinking CD4+ clones were chiefly CM and EM; CD8+ ones were chiefly EMRA.

Constant-segment primers were used for 5'RACE, and the resulting TCR alpha and TCR beta cDNA libraries carried sample barcodes and UMIs. TCRdb re-called the 5' RACE reads through MiXCR, storing one row per CDR3 protein. The table lists hundreds of thousands of distinct CDR3 sequences, 17% of them singletons, with about 8.1% in the top ten. This clonotype appeared a few times. Its cognate antigen is unknown. The chain recombines TRBV11-3 with TRBJ2-1, with 7 bases identical to TRBD2. Sequences were obtained from PBMCs or a T cell subset sorted from them (not recorded which). This receptor was taken from an adult woman who had mild COVID-19 (a few samples of this study predate the infection). Cell type and time point are not known. The CDR3 coding sequence is TGTGCCAGCAGCCCCCGGACTAGGAATCGCTACAATGAGCAGTTCTTC. Encoded protein: CASSPRTRNRYNEQFF.